This TCR beta chain was documented in a study of cytomegalovirus exposure and HLA in healthy donors. Background on the study: Membership in the Caucasian-associated ancestry cluster was found for 81% of a few hundred genotyped donors. Whole-study results and caveats: Productive rates of about 90% or about 30% were seen for most TCR beta V segments in an earlier analysis.

The CDR3 length is 14 residues. Trimming shortened V by 5 bases and J by 4 bases, and 12 bases separated the two germline ends. Germline V gene data show CDR1 as MDHEN and CDR2 as SYDVKM. Amplification used 60 Vbeta primers and 13 Jbeta primers. Produced via immunoSEQ multiplex PCR; TCRdb's table is partial and in-frame only. The sample holds about 88,000 clones, around four fifths seen once. Worth noting for this clone: The antigen is not known.

The TCR comes from a man in his thirties or forties in good health and CMV-seronegative. The sample taken for sequencing was PBMCs. The gene calls are TRBV28 and TRBJ1-3; no reliable D call. The CDR3 DNA reads TGTGCCAGCAGTGCCCAGGCGGGCGGAAACACCATATATTTT. Amino acid sequence: CASSAQAGGNTIYF.